This T cell receptor beta chain was sequenced in a study of STAT3 mutations in large granular lymphocyte leukemia. Study overall: Roughly half of the longitudinally sequenced T-LGLL patients carried detectable canonical activating STAT3 mutations. Study observations and caveats: Every T-cell large granular lymphocyte leukemia patient had at least one immunodominant TCR beta clonotype. After therapy, about 35% of the 18 patients switched clonotypes, all new clones STAT3 wild type. Clonal expansion was inferred from other time points because no sample existed at each clone's first appearance.

The CDR3 spans 13 residues. V was cut by 4 bases and J by 6 bases, with 10 bases left in between. Looked up from germline, CDR1 is SGHTA and CDR2 is FQGNSA. Notes on this clone: Its antigen remains unknown.

Libraries were prepared by immunoSEQ multiplex PCR; TCRdb keeps only in-frame clonotypes and omits some of them. This table has fewer than 8,000 clones, around 70% appearing once. The sequence derives from a middle-aged woman with T-cell large granular lymphocyte leukemia. Some clones in this sample may be carry-over from other donors' samples. Sequencing used peripheral blood mononuclear cells. This chain links TRBV7-2 with TRBJ1-5; perhaps TRBD1 as D (5 bases). The CDR3, as DNA: TGTGCCAGCAGCTCCCAGGGACGTCAGCCCCAGCATTTT. This sequence encodes CASSSQGRQPQHF.